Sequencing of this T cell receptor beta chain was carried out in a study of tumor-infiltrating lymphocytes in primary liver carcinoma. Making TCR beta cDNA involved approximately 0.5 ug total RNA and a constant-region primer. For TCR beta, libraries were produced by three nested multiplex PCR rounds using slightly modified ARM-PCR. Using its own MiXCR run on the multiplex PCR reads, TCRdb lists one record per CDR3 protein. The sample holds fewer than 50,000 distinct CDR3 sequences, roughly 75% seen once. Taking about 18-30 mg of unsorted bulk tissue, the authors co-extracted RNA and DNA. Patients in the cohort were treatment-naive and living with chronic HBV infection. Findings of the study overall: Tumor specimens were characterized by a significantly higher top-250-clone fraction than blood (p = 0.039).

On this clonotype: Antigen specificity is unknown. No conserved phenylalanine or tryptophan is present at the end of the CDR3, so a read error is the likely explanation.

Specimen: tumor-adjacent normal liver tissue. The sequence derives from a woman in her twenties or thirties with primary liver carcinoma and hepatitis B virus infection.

The CDR3 protein is CGSSYTGGRAVAFS. The CDR3 nucleotides read TGTGGCAGCAGCTATACAGGGGGGAGGGCTGTAGCTTTCTCT. This chain connects TRBV11-2 to TRBJ1-1, with TRBD1 identical over 8 bases. The V gene's germline CDR1 is SGHAT and CDR2 FQNNGV. The CDR3 has 14 residues.